This T cell receptor (beta chain) was retrieved from a study of T cell repertoires in cytomegalovirus infection. Study-level information: Shared public TCR beta signatures pointed to both CMV infection and a matching HLA type.

Notes on this clonotype: Its antigen is as yet unknown.

General study results and limits: Adding up the frequency of public TCR beta families identified people who carried CMV plus the relevant HLA. The ex vivo response was dominated by HLA-C-restricted CMV-specific TCR beta clonotypes.

Using its own MiXCR run on the reads, TCRdb lists one record per CDR3 protein. The top ten clones hold roughly 70% of a sample with about 60,000 distinct CDR3 sequences, more than 25% of them seen once. V was trimmed by 9 bases and J by 5 bases, leaving 17 bases between them. The CDR3 extends over 14 amino acids. The clonotype originates from a human donor in good health (CMV status not recorded). Some clones in this sample may be carry-over from other donors' samples. The chain carries TRBV12-3 or TRBV12-4 and TRBJ2-1; possibly TRBD2 for D (6 bases). The source material was PBMCs, sequenced either directly or after in vitro stimulation (not recorded which). Here the CDR3 DNA reads TGTGCCAGTACGACTGGAGGGGCGAACAATGAGCAGTTCTTC. This encodes CASTTGGANNEQFF.